This record covers a single TCR beta chain. TCRdb re-called the RT-PCR reads through MiXCR, storing one row per CDR3 protein. The sample shows fewer than 800,000 distinct CDR3 sequences, about 14% of them seen only once. The trim removed 0 bases at V and 1 base at J, leaving 6 bases unmatched. This CDR3 spans 18 amino acids. Germline V gene sequence: CDR1 SGHTA, CDR2 FQGTGA. The sample taken for sequencing was memory CD4+ T cells from blood. The clonotype was recovered from a female donor in good health, serving as a healthy control. V usage is TRBV7-3 and J usage is TRBJ2-6, with 7 nucleotides matching TRBD1. CDR3 coding DNA: TGTGCCAGCAGCTTAACAGGGACAGACTTTTCTGGGGCCAACGTCCTGACTTTC. Translating gives CASSLTGTDFSGANVLTF.